Included here is one T cell receptor (beta chain) sequence, with context. What it binds is unknown. The data derive from a study of cytomegalovirus exposure and HLA in healthy donors. General study results and limits: An ancestry cluster, one associated with Asian ancestry, reportedly showed fewer N-insertions than the roughly 610-donor mean in a later analysis. CMV serostatus was the sole immune exposure data available.

PCR involved 60 Vbeta and 13 Jbeta primers. The method was immunoSEQ multiplex PCR; TCRdb's version includes in-frame clones alone and lacks a portion of them. The sample lists fewer than 150,000 clones, over 75% occurring once. The CDR3 has 16 amino acids. J was trimmed by 5 bases and V by 4 bases; bases with no gene match: 8. CDR1 is SGHNT and CDR2 is YYREEE in the germline V gene (reference sequence). The gene calls are TRBV5-4 and TRBJ2-3, with 12 bases that match TRBD2. The receptor was derived from a woman between 25 and 40 years old in good health and CMV-seropositive. The sample taken for sequencing was PBMCs. CDR3 nucleotides: TGTGCCAGCAGCGTCCGACTAGCGGGGGACCTAGATACGCAGTATTTT. Translation gives CASSVRLAGDLDTQYF.